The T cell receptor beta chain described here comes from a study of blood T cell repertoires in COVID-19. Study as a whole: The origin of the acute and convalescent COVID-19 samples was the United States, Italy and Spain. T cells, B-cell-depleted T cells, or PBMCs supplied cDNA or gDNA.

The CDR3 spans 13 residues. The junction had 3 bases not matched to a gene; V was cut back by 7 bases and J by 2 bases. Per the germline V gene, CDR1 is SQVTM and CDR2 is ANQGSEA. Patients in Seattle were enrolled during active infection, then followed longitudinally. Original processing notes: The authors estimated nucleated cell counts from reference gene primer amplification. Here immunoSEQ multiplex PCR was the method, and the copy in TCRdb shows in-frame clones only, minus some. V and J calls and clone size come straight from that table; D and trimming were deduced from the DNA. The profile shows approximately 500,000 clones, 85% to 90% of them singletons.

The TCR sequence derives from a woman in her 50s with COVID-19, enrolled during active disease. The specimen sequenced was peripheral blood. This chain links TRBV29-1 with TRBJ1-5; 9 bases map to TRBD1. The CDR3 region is CSARTGGNQPQHF. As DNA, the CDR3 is TGCAGCGCTAGGACAGGGGGCAATCAGCCCCAGCATTTT. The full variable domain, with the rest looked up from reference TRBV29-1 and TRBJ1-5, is SAVISQKPSRDICQRGTSLTIQCQVDSQVTMMFWYRQQPGQSLTLIATANQGSEATYESGFVIDKFPISRPNLTFSTLTVSNMSPEDSSIYLCSARTGGNQPQHFGDGTRLSIL.